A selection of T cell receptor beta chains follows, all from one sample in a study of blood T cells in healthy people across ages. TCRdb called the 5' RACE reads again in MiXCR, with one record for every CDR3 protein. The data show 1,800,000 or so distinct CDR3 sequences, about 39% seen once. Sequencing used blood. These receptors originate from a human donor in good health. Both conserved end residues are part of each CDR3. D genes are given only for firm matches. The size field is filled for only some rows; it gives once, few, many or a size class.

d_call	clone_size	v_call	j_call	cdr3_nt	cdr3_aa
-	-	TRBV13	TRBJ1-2	TGTGCCAGCAGCTCCTACAGTAATGGCTACACCTTC	CASSSYSNGYTF
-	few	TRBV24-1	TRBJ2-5	TGTGCCACCAGTGAAGGGGGGCAGTGGTTCCAAGAGACCCAGTACTTC	CATSEGGQWFQETQYF
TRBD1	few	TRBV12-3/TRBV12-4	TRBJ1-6	TGTGCCAGCAAAACGCACGGGACAGGGAGTTCACCCCTCCACTTT	CASKTHGTGSSPLHF
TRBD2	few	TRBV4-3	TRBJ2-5	TGCGCCAGCAGCCTACTAGCGGGTCAAAGGGAGACCCAGTACTTC	CASSLLAGQRETQYF
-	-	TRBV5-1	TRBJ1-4	TGCGCCGCCAGGTCCCAGCCAACTAATGAAAAACTGTTTTTT	CAARSQPTNEKLFF
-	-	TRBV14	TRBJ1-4	TGTGCCAGCAGCCAGGAGGCCCAGTGGAACGAAAAACTGTTTTTT	CASSQEAQWNEKLFF
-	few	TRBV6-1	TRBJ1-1	TGTGCCAGCAGTGATGGGGGTTTCCCTGAAGCTTTCTTT	CASSDGGFPEAFF
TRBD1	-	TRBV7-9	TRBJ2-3	TGTGCCAGCAGCTTACCCGGGACAGACGCAAATACACAGTATTTT	CASSLPGTDANTQYF
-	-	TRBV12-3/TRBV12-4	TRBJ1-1	TGTGCCAGCAGTTTAGACGAGGGCTGGAACACTGAAGCTTTCTTT	CASSLDEGWNTEAFF
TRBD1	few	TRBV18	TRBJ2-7	TGTGCCAGCTCACCACCGTTACGGACAGGGGGAACCTACGAGCAGTACTTC	CASSPPLRTGGTYEQYF
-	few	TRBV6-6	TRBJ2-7	TGTGCCAGCAGAAACAGGGTCACCTACGAGCAGTACTTC	CASRNRVTYEQYF
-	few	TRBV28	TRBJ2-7	TGTGCCAGCAGTTTGCTTAAACTCGAGCAGTACTTC	CASSLLKLEQYF
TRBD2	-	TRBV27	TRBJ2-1	TGTGCCCGATATCGGGAGGGCAATGAGCAGTTCTTC	CARYREGNEQFF
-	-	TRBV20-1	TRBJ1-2	TGCAGTGCTTTGATGGGCTATGGCTACACCTTC	CSALMGYGYTF
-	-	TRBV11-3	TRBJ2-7	TGTGCCAGCAGCCCAGGATCTACTCCCCTCGAGCAGTACTTC	CASSPGSTPLEQYF
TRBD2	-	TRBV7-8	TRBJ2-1	TGTGCCAGCAGGGGACTAGCGGGGGTTGACCCCAGCTCCCACAATGAGCAGTTCTTC	CASRGLAGVDPSSHNEQFF